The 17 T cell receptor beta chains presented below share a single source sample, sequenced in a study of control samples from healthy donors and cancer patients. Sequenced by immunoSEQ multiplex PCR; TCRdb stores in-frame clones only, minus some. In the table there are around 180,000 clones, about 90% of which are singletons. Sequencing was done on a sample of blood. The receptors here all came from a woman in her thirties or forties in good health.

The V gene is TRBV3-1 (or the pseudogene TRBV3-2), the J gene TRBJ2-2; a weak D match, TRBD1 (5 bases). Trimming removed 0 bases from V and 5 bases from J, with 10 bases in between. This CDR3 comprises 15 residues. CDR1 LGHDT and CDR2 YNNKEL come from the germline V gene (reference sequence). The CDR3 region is CASSQDRVETGELFF. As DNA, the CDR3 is TGTGCCAGCAGCCAAGACAGGGTCGAGACCGGGGAGCTGTTTTTT.

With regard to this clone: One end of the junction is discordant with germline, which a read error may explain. CDR3 region: CASSHPGLQDF. The CDR3 DNA reads TGTGCCAGCAGCCACCCCGGATTACAGGACTTC. This chain connects TRBV7-9 to TRBJ1-2; TRBD1 might be the D (5 bases). The CDR3 totals 11 residues. Germline loops: CDR1 SEHNR, CDR2 FQNEAQ (reference sequence). The variable domain in full, completed from reference TRBV7-9 and TRBJ1-2, reads DTGVSQNPRHKITKRGQNVTFRCDPISEHNRLYWYRQTLGQGPEFLTYFQNEAQLEKSRLLSDRFSAERPKGSFSTLEIQRTEQGDSAMYLCASSHPGLQDFGSGTRLTVV.

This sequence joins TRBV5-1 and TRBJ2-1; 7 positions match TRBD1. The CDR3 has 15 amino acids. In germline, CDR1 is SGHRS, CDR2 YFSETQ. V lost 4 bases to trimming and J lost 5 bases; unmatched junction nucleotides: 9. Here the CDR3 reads CASSVPRDSDNEQFF. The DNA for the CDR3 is TGCGCCAGCAGCGTCCCCCGGGACAGTGACAATGAGCAGTTCTTC. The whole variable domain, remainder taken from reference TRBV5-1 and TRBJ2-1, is KAGVTQTPRYLIKTRGQQVTLSCSPISGHRSVSWYQQTPGQGLQFLFEYFSETQRNKGNFPGRFSGRQFSNSRSEMNVSTLELGDSALYLCASSVPRDSDNEQFFGPGTRLTVL.

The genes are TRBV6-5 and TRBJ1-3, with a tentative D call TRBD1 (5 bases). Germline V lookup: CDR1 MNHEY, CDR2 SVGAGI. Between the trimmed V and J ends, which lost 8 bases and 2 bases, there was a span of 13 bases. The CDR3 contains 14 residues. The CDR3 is CASSGGLTGNTIYF. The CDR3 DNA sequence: TGTGCCAGCTCTGGGGGATTAACTGGAAACACCATATATTTT.

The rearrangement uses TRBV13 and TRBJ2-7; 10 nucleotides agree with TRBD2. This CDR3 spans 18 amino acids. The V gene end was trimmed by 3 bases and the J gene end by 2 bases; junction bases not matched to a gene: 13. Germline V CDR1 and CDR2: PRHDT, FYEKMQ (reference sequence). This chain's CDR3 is CASSLMLGAGGFAYEQYF. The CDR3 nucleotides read TGTGCCAGCAGCTTGATGTTAGGAGCGGGGGGGTTCGCCTACGAGCAGTACTTC.

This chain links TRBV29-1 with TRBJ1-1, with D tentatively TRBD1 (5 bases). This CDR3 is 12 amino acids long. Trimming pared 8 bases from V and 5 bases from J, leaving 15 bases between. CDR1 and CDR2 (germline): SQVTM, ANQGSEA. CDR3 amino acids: CSSRAEGTEAFF. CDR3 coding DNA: TGCAGCTCCAGGGCAGAGGGGACTGAAGCTTTCTTT.

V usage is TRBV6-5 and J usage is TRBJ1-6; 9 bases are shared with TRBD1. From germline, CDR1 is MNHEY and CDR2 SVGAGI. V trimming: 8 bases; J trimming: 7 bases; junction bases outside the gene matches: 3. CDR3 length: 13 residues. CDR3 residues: CASSGTGNSPLHF. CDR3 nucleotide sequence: TGTGCCAGCTCGGGGACAGGGAATTCACCCCTCCACTTT.

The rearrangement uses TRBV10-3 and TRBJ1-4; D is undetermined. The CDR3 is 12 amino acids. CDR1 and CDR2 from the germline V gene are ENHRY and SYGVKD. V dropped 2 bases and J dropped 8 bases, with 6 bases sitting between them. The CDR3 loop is CAISENSEKLFF. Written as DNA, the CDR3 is TGTGCCATCAGTGAGAACAGCGAAAAACTGTTTTTT.

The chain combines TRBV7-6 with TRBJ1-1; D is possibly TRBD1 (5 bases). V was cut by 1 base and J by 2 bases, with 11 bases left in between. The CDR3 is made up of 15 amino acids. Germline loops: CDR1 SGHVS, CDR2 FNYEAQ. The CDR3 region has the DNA TGTGCCAGCAGCTTAGGAGGGACGGGAAACACTGAAGCTTTCTTT. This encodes CASSLGGTGNTEAFF. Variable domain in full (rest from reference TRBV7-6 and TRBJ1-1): GAGVSQSPRYKVTKRGQDVALRCDPISGHVSLYWYRQALGQGPEFLTYFNYEAQQDKSGLPNDRFSAERPEGSISTLTIQRTEQRDSAMYRCASSLGGTGNTEAFFGQGTRLTVV.

This chain's CDR3 is CASSGSERGPSGANVLTF. Here the CDR3 DNA reads TGTGCCAGCAGCGGAAGTGAGCGGGGGCCCTCTGGGGCCAACGTCCTGACTTTC. The genes are TRBV3-1 (or the pseudogene TRBV3-2) and TRBJ2-6; TRBD2 agrees at 8 bases. Germline V CDR1 and CDR2: LGHDT, YNNKEL (reference sequence). This CDR3 has 18 amino acids. J lost 0 bases, V lost 5 bases, and 9 bases had no gene match.

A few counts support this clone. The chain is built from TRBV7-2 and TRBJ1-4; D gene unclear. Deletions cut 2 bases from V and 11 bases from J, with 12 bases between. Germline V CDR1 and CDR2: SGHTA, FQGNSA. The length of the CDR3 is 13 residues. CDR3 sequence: CASSLTSAGKLFF. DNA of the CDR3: TGTGCCAGCAGCTTAACATCCGCGGGGAAACTGTTTTTT.

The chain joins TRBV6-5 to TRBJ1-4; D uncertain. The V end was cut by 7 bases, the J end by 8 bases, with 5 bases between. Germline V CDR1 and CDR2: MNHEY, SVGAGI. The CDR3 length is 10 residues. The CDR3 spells CASMGEKLFF. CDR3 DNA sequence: TGTGCCAGCATGGGAGAAAAACTGTTTTTT.

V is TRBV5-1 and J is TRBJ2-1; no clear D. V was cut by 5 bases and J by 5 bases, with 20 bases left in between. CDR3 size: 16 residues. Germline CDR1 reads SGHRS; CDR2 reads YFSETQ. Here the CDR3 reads CASSLRPSGLDNEQFF. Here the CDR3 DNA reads TGCGCCAGCAGTCTCCGTCCGTCCGGCCTGGACAATGAGCAGTTCTTC. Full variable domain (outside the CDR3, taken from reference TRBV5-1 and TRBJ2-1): KAGVTQTPRYLIKTRGQQVTLSCSPISGHRSVSWYQQTPGQGLQFLFEYFSETQRNKGNFPGRFSGRQFSNSRSEMNVSTLELGDSALYLCASSLRPSGLDNEQFFGPGTRLTVL.

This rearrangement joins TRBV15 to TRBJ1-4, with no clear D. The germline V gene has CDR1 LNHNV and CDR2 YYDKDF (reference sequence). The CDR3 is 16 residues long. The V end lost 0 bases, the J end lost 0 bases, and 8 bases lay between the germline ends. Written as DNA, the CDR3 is TGTGCCACCAGCAGAGATCCCGGTGCAACTAATGAAAAACTGTTTTTT. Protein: CATSRDPGATNEKLFF. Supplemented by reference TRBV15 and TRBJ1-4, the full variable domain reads DAMVIQNPRYQVTQFGKPVTLSCSQTLNHNVMYWYQQKSSQAPKLLFHYYDKDFNNEADTPDNFQSRRPNTSFCFLDIRSPGLGDTAMYLCATSRDPGATNEKLFFGSGTQLSVL.

The CDR3 DNA reads TGCGCCAGCAGCCAAGGTCCGCCGGGACTAGCGGTCAATGAGCAGTTCTTC. Its translation is CASSQGPPGLAVNEQFF. The chain has TRBV4-1 and TRBJ2-1; the match to TRBD2 covers 11 bases. This CDR3 is built from 17 residues. The germline V gene has CDR1 MGHRA and CDR2 YSYEKL. The V segment lost 1 base and the J segment 6 bases; nucleotides outside the gene matches: 8.

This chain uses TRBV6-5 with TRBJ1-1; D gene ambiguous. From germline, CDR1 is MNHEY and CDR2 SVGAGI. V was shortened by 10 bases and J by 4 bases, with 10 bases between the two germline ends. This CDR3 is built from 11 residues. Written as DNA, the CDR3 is TGTGCCATCTCTTCGGGCACTGAAGCTTTCTTT. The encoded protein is CAISSGTEAFF.

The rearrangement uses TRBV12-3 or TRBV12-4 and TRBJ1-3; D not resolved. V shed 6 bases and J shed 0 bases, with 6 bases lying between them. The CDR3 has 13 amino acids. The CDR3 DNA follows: TGTGCCAGCAGAAGTTACTCTGGAAACACCATATATTTT. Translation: CASRSYSGNTIYF.